Listed below are T cell receptor beta chains from one sample, sequenced in a study of shared clonotypes between healthy human individuals. Libraries were prepared by immunoSEQ multiplex PCR; TCRdb keeps only in-frame clonotypes and omits some of them. The sample includes approximately 2,000,000 clones, roughly 90% of them seen just once. Sequenced sample: naive CD4+ T cells from PBMCs. These receptors all come from a man between 18 and 35 years old in good health. Some clones in this sample may be carry-over from other donors' samples. CDR3s include the opening cysteine and the closing phenylalanine or tryptophan. The D gene is left open where the match is weak. Size is stated for part of the rows, as once, few or many counts, or as a class when the clone is expanded.

d_gene | j_gene | v_gene | abundance | CDR3nt | CDR3aa
TRBD1 | TRBJ1-3 | TRBV7-6 | - | TGTGCCAGCAGCTCCATCGTCCTTGGCAGGATAACCAGGGGGCCGGGAAACACCATATATTTT | CASSSIVLGRITRGPGNTIYF
- | TRBJ2-7 | TRBV15 | once | TGTGCCACCAGCCCCCTAAACAGGCGGTACGAGCAGTACTTC | CATSPLNRRYEQYF
TRBD1 | TRBJ2-7 | TRBV28 | - | TGTGCCAGCAGTTTACGGGACAGGGAATTGTTGGTCTACGAGCAGTACTTC | CASSLRDRELLVYEQYF
TRBD1 | TRBJ2-1 | TRBV9 | once | TGTGCCAGCAGCGCCCAGGGGGCGTACAATGAGCAGTTCTTC | CASSAQGAYNEQFF
- | TRBJ1-5 | TRBV28 | - | TGTGCCAGCAGTTTAGAGGTCCCACCCCAGCATTTT | CASSLEVPPQHF
- | TRBJ2-1 | TRBV4-1 | - | TGCGCCAGCAGCCACGGGGGTCGGTCGGGCAATGAGCAGTTCTTC | CASSHGGRSGNEQFF
- | TRBJ1-5 | TRBV6-1 | - | TGTGCCAGCAGGTCGGGTGGCCAGCCCCAGCATTTT | CASRSGGQPQHF
- | TRBJ1-2 | TRBV11-2 | - | TGTGCCAGCAGCTTAGGATTAAAGGACTATGGCTACACCTTC | CASSLGLKDYGYTF
- | TRBJ2-7 | TRBV27 | - | TGTGCCAGCGGTCTGGGGGCGGGATATTCCTACGAGCAGTACTTC | CASGLGAGYSYEQYF
TRBD2 | TRBJ2-5 | TRBV11-2 | once | TGTGCCAGCAGCTTAATAGCGGGTATGGTAGAGACCCAGTACTTC | CASSLIAGMVETQYF
- | TRBJ2-7 | TRBV6-5 | - | TGTGCCAGCTCACAGGGCTCGGCCTACGAGCAGTACTTC | CASSQGSAYEQYF
- | TRBJ2-5 | TRBV7-7 | once | TGTGCCAGCAGCCTGGACAGACAAGAGACCCAGTACTTC | CASSLDRQETQYF
TRBD1 | TRBJ2-7 | TRBV5-4 | - | TGTGCCAGCAGCTGGGGTTTGGGACAGGGACTTCGCGAGCAGTACTTC | CASSWGLGQGLREQYF
- | TRBJ1-1 | TRBV7-9 | once | TGTGCCAGCAGCTTAGTGGCAGTCGGGACTGAAGCTTTCTTT | CASSLVAVGTEAFF
TRBD2 | TRBJ2-1 | TRBV5-4 | - | TGTGCCAGCAGCTTGGGTGGAGCGGGAAACAATGAGCAGTTCTTC | CASSLGGAGNNEQFF
TRBD2 | TRBJ2-1 | TRBV9 | few | TGTGCCAGCAGCGTCGGCGGGAGTGCCTACAATGAGCAGTTCTTC | CASSVGGSAYNEQFF
TRBD2 | TRBJ2-3 | TRBV27 | - | TGTGCCAGCAGCGAGGACGGGAGGGCCACCACAGATACGCAGTATTTT | CASSEDGRATTDTQYF
- | TRBJ1-2 | TRBV30 | few | TGTGCCTGGAGCCCCTCCTGGCTGGGGGGCTACACCTTC | CAWSPSWLGGYTF
- | TRBJ2-7 | TRBV7-7 | - | TGTGCCAGCAGCTTAGGGAGGCACTCTTACGAGCAGTACTTC | CASSLGRHSYEQYF
- | TRBJ1-2 | TRBV2 | few | TGTGCCAGCAGCGACAGTCTGAACTATGGCTACACCTTC | CASSDSLNYGYTF
- | TRBJ2-1 | TRBV7-9 | - | TGTGCCAGCAGGTCCAGGGGTTATGAGCAGTTCTTC | CASRSRGYEQFF
- | TRBJ1-3 | TRBV4-2 | - | TGTGCCAGCAGCCAGACAGGCTCTGGAAACACCATATATTTT | CASSQTGSGNTIYF
- | TRBJ2-3 | TRBV7-2 | - | TGTGCCAGCAGCTTCGGACTGTCAACAGATACGCAGTATTTT | CASSFGLSTDTQYF
- | TRBJ1-5 | TRBV28 | - | TGTGCCAGCAGTTTAGTCTCCAGGGGTGGCAATCAGCCCCAGCATTTT | CASSLVSRGGNQPQHF
TRBD1 | TRBJ1-1 | TRBV27 | - | TGTGCCAGCAGACCCTCGACAGGGAGGCGCACTGAAGCTTTCTTT | CASRPSTGRRTEAFF
- | TRBJ1-2 | TRBV28 | - | TGTGCCAGCGACGGGGTAATGAACTATGGCTACACCTTC | CASDGVMNYGYTF
- | TRBJ1-2 | TRBV10-3 | - | TGTGCCATCAGCGAACCCGACAGGATCGGAAATGGCTACACCTTC | CAISEPDRIGNGYTF
- | TRBJ2-7 | TRBV5-1 | - | TGCGCCAGCAGCTTACAACAGAACTCCTACGAGCAGTACTTC | CASSLQQNSYEQYF
- | TRBJ1-5 | TRBV7-8 | - | TGTGCCAGCAGCTTAGTGGAGGTGGGTCAGCCCCAGCATTTT | CASSLVEVGQPQHF
- | TRBJ1-2 | TRBV5-1 | - | TGCGCCAGCAGCTTCCTCTGGACGGGGAAGGAGGGCTATGGCTACACCTTC | CASSFLWTGKEGYGYTF
- | TRBJ1-5 | TRBV21-1 | - | TGTGCCAGCAGCTCGTCCGACAGGGCCAATCAGCCCCAGCATTTT | CASSSSDRANQPQHF
TRBD1 | TRBJ2-7 | TRBV15 | - | TGTGCCACCAGCAGAACCATAAAACGACAGGGAAAGGGCTCCTACGAGCAGTACTTC | CATSRTIKRQGKGSYEQYF
- | TRBJ2-5 | TRBV20-1 | - | TGCAGTGCCTTCACGGAGACCCAGTACTTC | CSAFTETQYF
TRBD1 | TRBJ2-1 | TRBV7-9 | - | TGTGCCAGCACCCTTAGGACAGGCCCCTACAATGAGCAGTTCTTC | CASTLRTGPYNEQFF
- | TRBJ2-7 | TRBV7-9 | - | TGTGCCAGCAGCTCCTATCGAGAAAGCTCCTACGAGCAGTACTTC | CASSSYRESSYEQYF
TRBD1 | TRBJ2-2 | TRBV6-1 | - | TGTGCCAGCAGTGGACAGGGTAGCACCGGGGAGCTGTTTTTT | CASSGQGSTGELFF